This T cell receptor (beta chain) was recorded in a study of shared clonotypes between healthy human individuals. Study-level results: Larger estimated richness was generally seen in naive subsets than in memory subsets. Sequencing of the sorted subsets was shown by rarefaction to be incomplete despite large depth. Researchers sampled only blood; tissue repertoires likely differ.

The donors, healthy adults who were HIV-negative, had experienced no recent acute infections or vaccinations. Notes on this clone: Its antigen remains unidentified.

This table comes from immunoSEQ multiplex PCR, and its TCRdb copy is limited to in-frame clones, with some not included. The sample has more than 2 million clones, 95% seen once. The origin of this receptor is a man aged 18-30 years in good health. Sequenced sample: naive CD4+ T cells sorted from blood. Documented subset: CD45RA+ positively selected.

Here the CDR3 reads CASSRITQETQYF. In nucleotides, the CDR3 is TGTGCCAGTAGTCGTATCACCCAAGAGACCCAGTACTTC. The chain joins TRBV19 to TRBJ2-5, with D uncertain. The CDR3 loop spans 13 amino acids. Germline V lookup: CDR1 LNHDA, CDR2 SQIVND (reference sequence). With 5 bases removed from V and 1 base from J, the gap between germline ends came to 8 bases.